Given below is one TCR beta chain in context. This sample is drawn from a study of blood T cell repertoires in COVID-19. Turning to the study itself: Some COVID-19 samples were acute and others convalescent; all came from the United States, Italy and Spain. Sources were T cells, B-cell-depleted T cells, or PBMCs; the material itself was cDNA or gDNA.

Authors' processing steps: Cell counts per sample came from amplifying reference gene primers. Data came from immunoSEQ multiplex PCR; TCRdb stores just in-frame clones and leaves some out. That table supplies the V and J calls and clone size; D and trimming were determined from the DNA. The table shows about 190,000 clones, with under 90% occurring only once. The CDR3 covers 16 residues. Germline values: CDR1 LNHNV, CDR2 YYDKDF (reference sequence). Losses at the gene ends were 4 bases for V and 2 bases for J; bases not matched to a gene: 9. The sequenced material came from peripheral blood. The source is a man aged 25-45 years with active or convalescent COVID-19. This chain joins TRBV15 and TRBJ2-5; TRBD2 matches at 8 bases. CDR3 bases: TGTGCCACCAGCACGTATAGCGGGGACGATCAAGAGACCCAGTACTTC. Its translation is CATSTYSGDDQETQYF.